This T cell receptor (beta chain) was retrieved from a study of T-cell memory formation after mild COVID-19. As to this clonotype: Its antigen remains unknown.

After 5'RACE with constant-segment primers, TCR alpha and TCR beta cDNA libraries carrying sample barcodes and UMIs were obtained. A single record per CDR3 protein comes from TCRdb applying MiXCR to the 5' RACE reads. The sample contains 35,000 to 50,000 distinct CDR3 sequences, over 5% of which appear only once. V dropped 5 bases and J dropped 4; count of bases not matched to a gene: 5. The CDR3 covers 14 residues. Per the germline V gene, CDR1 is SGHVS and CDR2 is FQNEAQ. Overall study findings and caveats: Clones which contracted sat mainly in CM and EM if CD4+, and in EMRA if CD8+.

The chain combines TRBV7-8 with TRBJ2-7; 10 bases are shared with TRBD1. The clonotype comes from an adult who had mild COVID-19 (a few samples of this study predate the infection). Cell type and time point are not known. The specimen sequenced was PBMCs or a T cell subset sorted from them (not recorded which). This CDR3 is CASSPRDRGYEQYF. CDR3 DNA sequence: TGTGCCAGCAGCCCCCGGGACAGGGGATACGAGCAGTACTTC.